This T cell receptor beta chain was recovered during a study of blood T cell repertoires in COVID-19. Generated by immunoSEQ multiplex PCR, the TCRdb table keeps only in-frame clones and is missing some. The table has 350,000 to 400,000 clones, over 75% seen once. Clinical histories supplied by participants themselves formed the basis of cohort assignment. Germline loops: CDR1 SQVTM, CDR2 ANQGSEA. The germline V and J ends were trimmed by 4 bases and 4 bases, with 20 bases remaining between them. The CDR3 is 15 amino acids. The clonotype comes from a man aged 35-49 years in a cohort exposed to, infected with or recovered from COVID-19 (not recorded which). V usage is TRBV29-1 and J usage is TRBJ2-7, with D tentatively TRBD1 (6 bases). The specimen was PBMCs or T cells enriched from blood (not recorded which). The CDR3 bases are TGCAGCGTTGGGGGCCTGACCGGGACACTATACGAGCAGTACTTC. Residues: CSVGGLTGTLYEQYF.